A single sample is the source of the 2 T cell receptor beta chains below, sequenced in a study of CD8 T cells in Susac syndrome. When the RNA was reverse transcribed, random hexamers were used with an input of roughly 0.5 to 1 ug. TCRdb passed the immunoSEQ multiplex PCR reads through MiXCR, listing each CDR3 protein once. The sample contains some 210,000 distinct CDR3 sequences, about 94% of which appear only once. The sample taken for sequencing was CD4+ T cells from PBMCs. These receptors were taken from a human donor with Susac syndrome.

This clonotype has only one observation. V gene TRBV12-3 or TRBV12-4 combines with J gene TRBJ2-5; weak D call: TRBD2 (7 bases). The CDR3 extends over 14 amino acids. Deletions cut 6 bases from V and 2 bases from J, with 13 bases between. DNA of the CDR3: TGTGCCAGCAGCGAGGGGGGGGTGCAAGAGACCCAGTACTTC. It is translated as CASSEGGVQETQYF.

The CDR3 spells CASRPGQVGTGELFF. As DNA, the CDR3 is TGTGCCAGCAGGCCTGGACAGGTCGGCACCGGGGAGCTGTTTTTT. The chain uses TRBV6-5 and TRBJ2-2, with 7 nucleotides matching TRBD1. The germline gives CDR1 MNHEY, CDR2 SVGAGI. The CDR3 is made up of 15 amino acids. J was trimmed by 4 bases and V by 6 bases; bases with no gene match: 8.